This TCR beta chain appears in the sequencing data of a study of long-term antiretroviral therapy in people with HIV. Runs used v3.0 of the immunoSEQ assay and were done at survey level. Here immunoSEQ multiplex PCR was the method, and the copy in TCRdb shows in-frame clones only, minus some. The data contain under 45,000 clones, approximately 89% of them singletons. The CDR3 covers 14 residues. CDR1 is SQVTM, CDR2 ANQGSEA, per germline. Trimming shortened V by 4 bases and J by 0 bases, and 13 bases separated the two germline ends. The sample was unsorted PBMCs, taken 3.1 years after starting antiretroviral therapy. This chain links TRBV29-1 with TRBJ2-7; the D gene is possibly TRBD1 (6 bases). The clonotype was recovered from a woman in her forties or fifties with HIV. CDR3 loop: CSVVGGASSYEQYF. Written as DNA, the CDR3 is TGCAGCGTTGTAGGGGGTGCTAGCTCCTACGAGCAGTACTTC.